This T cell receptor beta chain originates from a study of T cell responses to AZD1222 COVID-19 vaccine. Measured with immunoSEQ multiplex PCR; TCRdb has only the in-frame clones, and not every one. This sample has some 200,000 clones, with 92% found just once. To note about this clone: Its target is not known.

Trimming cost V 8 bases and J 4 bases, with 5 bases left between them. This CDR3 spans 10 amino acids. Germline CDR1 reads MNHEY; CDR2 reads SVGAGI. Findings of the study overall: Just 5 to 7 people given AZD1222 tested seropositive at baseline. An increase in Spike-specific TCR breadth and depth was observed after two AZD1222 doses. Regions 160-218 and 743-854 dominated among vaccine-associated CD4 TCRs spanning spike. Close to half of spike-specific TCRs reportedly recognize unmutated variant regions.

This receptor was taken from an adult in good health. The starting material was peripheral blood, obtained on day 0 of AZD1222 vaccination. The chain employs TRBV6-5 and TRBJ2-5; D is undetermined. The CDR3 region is CASGLETQYF. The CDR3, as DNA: TGTGCCAGCGGCCTAGAGACCCAGTACTTC.